The present TCR beta chain was sequenced within a study of T cells in women clearing cervical HPV infection. Across the whole study: Controls gave blood once infection was undetectable; cases at lesion identification. Study-wide points: CIN3+ cases had significantly higher TCR richness than controls; evenness did not differ. TRBV6-7 relative abundance averaged approximately 0.11% in cases and roughly 0.17% in controls.

CDR1 SNHLY and CDR2 FYNNEI come from the germline V gene. J lost 6 bases, V lost 4 bases, and 8 bases had no gene match. The CDR3 has 14 residues. TCRdb's table, derived via immunoSEQ multiplex PCR, lists solely in-frame clones and lacks some. This listing includes tens of thousands of clones. A word on this clone: What it binds is unknown. From the germline J gene comes the end of the CDR3, since the read stops 3 residues before it.

All participants had a single incident cervical HPV16 infection, and prevalent HPV16 infections were excluded. The chain carries TRBV2 and TRBJ2-7, with TRBD1 identical over 8 bases. Sequencing input: blood buffy coat. The sequence was obtained from a woman between 18 and 75 years old with a cervical HPV16 infection that either progressed to CIN3+ or cleared (not recorded which). The CDR3 loop is CASSAGQGPFEQYF. The CDR3 DNA, read in part, is TGTGCCAGCAGTGCCGGACAGGGTCCCTTCGAG. The full variable domain, its missing parts supplied by reference TRBV2 and TRBJ2-7, is EPEVTQTPSHQVTQMGQEVILRCVPISNHLYFYWYRQILGQKVEFLVSFYNNEISEKSEIFDDQFSVERPDGSNFTLKIRSTKLEDSAMYFCASSAGQGPFEQYFGPGTRLTVT.